Listed here is a single TCR beta chain. These data come from a study of blood T cell repertoires in COVID-19. Sequenced by immunoSEQ multiplex PCR; TCRdb stores in-frame clones only, minus some. This sample has 250,000 or so clones, with 85% found just once. The sequenced material came from peripheral blood. This TCR derives from a woman aged 55-70 years with active or convalescent COVID-19.

CDR3 sequence: CASSLLQGTETQYF. In DNA form, the CDR3 reads TGCGCCAGCAGCTTGTTACAGGGCACAGAGACCCAGTACTTC. The chain employs TRBV5-1 and TRBJ2-5; possibly TRBD1 for D (6 bases). The V gene lost 1 base and the J gene lost 4 bases, with 11 bases spanning the gap. CDR1 is SGHRS and CDR2 is YFSETQ in the germline V gene. This CDR3 comprises 14 residues.